These 7 T cell receptor beta chains originate from one sample sequenced in a study of regulatory T cells in long-lasting Graves disease (dated by TCRdb to 2020 to 2022). Explained via the paper, the time point label denotes: newly diagnosed GD, antithyroid drugs for less than 3 months. For both TCR sequencing and RNA sequencing, RNA was extracted from PBMCs using TRIzol. The library was built by means of multiplex PCR. Sequencing was performed on an Illumina HiSeq 4000. CDR3 regions were amplified by Arm-PCR with iRepertoire HTBI primers to construct TCR beta libraries. Using fastp at Q25 and MiXCR, TCRdb reprocessed the public reads and kept productive beta chains. Rows with a matching CDR3 protein are joined into one entry that keeps the most common DNA and genes. Recorded for this sample are some 320,000 distinct CDR3 sequences; 18% of them occurred a single time. Together, the top ten hold more than 35% of the sample.

Sequencing was performed on peripheral blood mononuclear cells (PBMCs), taken at new diagnosis, from a patient treated with antithyroid drugs. These receptors were collected from a female donor with Graves disease.

This clonotype was counted between two and nine times. The J gene is TRBJ1-4, the V gene TRBV4-1, with 8 nucleotides matching TRBD1. The CDR3 runs 16 residues. V dropped 2 bases and J dropped 7; count of bases not matched to a gene: 9. Germline lookup yields CDR1 MGHRA and CDR2 YSYEKL. This CDR3 is CASSQTPRDRSEKLFF. DNA of the CDR3: TGCGCCAGCAGCCAAACTCCACGGGACAGGAGTGAAAAACTGTTTTTT.

Ten or more counts support this clonotype. The rearrangement joins TRBV28 to TRBJ1-1; a weak D match, TRBD1 (6 bases). This CDR3 spans 14 amino acids. Germline V CDR1 and CDR2: MDHEN, SYDVKM. V gave up 6 bases and J gave up 1 base, with 12 bases separating them. The DNA of the CDR3 is TGTGCCAGCAGAGCGGGGGCTCGGAACACTGAAGCTTTCTTT. This codes for CASRAGARNTEAFF. Together with reference TRBV28 and TRBJ1-1, the CDR3 gives the full variable domain: DVKVTQSSRYLVKRTGEKVFLECVQDMDHENMFWYRQDPGLGLRLIYFSYDVKMKEKGDIPEGYSVSREKKERFSLILESASTNQTSMYLCASRAGARNTEAFFGQGTRLTVV.

J is TRBJ1-1 and V is TRBV12-3 or TRBV12-4; D unclear. The length of the CDR3 is 13 residues. V was shortened by 7 bases and J by 4 bases, with 13 bases between the two germline ends. The CDR3 nucleotides are TGTGCCAGCACTACCCACATGAGCACTGAAGCTTTCTTT. As protein: CASTTHMSTEAFF.

In this sample, this clonotype turned up a few times. The V gene is TRBV6-1, the J gene TRBJ1-3; D is unresolved. Between the trimmed V and J ends, which lost 1 base and 8 bases, there was a span of 6 bases. The germline V gene encodes CDR1 MNHNS and CDR2 SASEGT. The CDR3 loop spans 12 amino acids. CDR3 coding DNA: TGTGCCAGCAGTGAAGACTCGGACACCATATATTTT. Its protein product is CASSEDSDTIYF.

The sample holds many counts of this clonotype. This chain connects TRBV7-9 to TRBJ2-7, with TRBD1 identical over 9 bases. Germline lookup yields CDR1 SEHNR and CDR2 FQNEAQ (reference sequence). The V gene end was trimmed by 5 bases and the J gene end by 5 bases; junction bases not matched to a gene: 10. The CDR3 sequence is 15 residues long. The CDR3 DNA reads as TGTGCCAGCAGCACAGGGGGCGATGGGTTGGACGAGCAGTACTTC. It yields the protein CASSTGGDGLDEQYF.

The chain recombines TRBV28 with TRBJ1-2; D gene uncertain. CDR3 size: 12 residues. V was pared by 4 bases and J by 8 bases, with 11 bases between. Germline CDR1 reads MDHEN; CDR2 reads SYDVKM. CDR3 amino acids: CASSSGVGGYTF. Written as DNA, the CDR3 is TGTGCCAGCAGTTCCGGGGTAGGGGGCTACACCTTC.

This clonotype was detected ten times or more. V usage is TRBV20-1 and J usage is TRBJ2-5; 9 nucleotides align to TRBD2. Looked up from germline, CDR1 is DFQATT and CDR2 is SNEGSKA (reference sequence). The CDR3 totals 15 residues. Trimming at V came to 5 bases and at J to 5 bases, leaving 12 bases not matched to a gene. The CDR3 region is CSACLIAGVGETQYF. In DNA, the CDR3 is TGCAGTGCTTGCCTAATAGCGGGAGTTGGGGAGACCCAGTACTTC.